Presented here are 22 T cell receptor beta chains from one specimen sequenced in a study of cytomegalovirus exposure and HLA in healthy donors. The PCR made use of 60 Vbeta and 13 Jbeta primers. Here immunoSEQ multiplex PCR was the method, and the copy in TCRdb shows in-frame clones only, minus some. The repertoire holds 200,000 or so clones, with less than 85% as singletons. The specimen was PBMCs. These TCRs come from a man younger than 35 in good health and CMV-seronegative.

The chain links TRBV5-6 to TRBJ2-7, with D possibly TRBD1 on 6 matching bases. Trimming left V 2 bases short and J 5 bases short, with 17 bases between. The CDR3 covers 15 residues. The V gene's germline CDR1 is SGHDT and CDR2 YYEEEE. CDR3 coding DNA: TGTGCCAGCAGCTTCTACACAGGGCTTCACCACGAGCAGTACTTC. Amino acid sequence: CASSFYTGLHHEQYF.

J is TRBJ1-1 and V is TRBV5-1, with 10 bases aligning to TRBD1. Germline V CDR1 and CDR2: SGHRS, YFSETQ. There are 13 residues in the CDR3. V lost 3 bases, J lost 5 bases, and 1 base stayed unmatched. CDR3 sequence (DNA): TGCGCCAGCAGCTCGGGACAGGGGACTGAAGCTTTCTTT. As protein: CASSSGQGTEAFF.

The chain recombines TRBV7-3 with TRBJ2-2, with 11 bases identical to TRBD1. From germline, CDR1 is SGHTA and CDR2 FQGTGA. V trimming: 5 bases; J trimming: 6 bases; junction bases outside the gene matches: 5. The length of the CDR3 is 15 residues. This chain's CDR3 is CASSDTGQGAGELFF. The CDR3 coding sequence is TGTGCCAGCAGCGACACGGGACAGGGGGCCGGGGAGCTGTTTTTT.

V gene TRBV27 combines with J gene TRBJ1-2; D ambiguous. The CDR3 is made up of 14 amino acids. CDR1 MNHEY and CDR2 SMNVEV come from the germline V gene (reference sequence). V dropped 2 bases and J dropped 5 bases, with 12 bases sitting between them. The CDR3 loop reads CASSLPLGRYGYTF. The CDR3 DNA is TGTGCCAGCAGTTTACCCCTAGGTAGATATGGCTACACCTTC.

This clone was detected only once. The CDR3 DNA sequence: TGTGCCAGCAGCCCAGAGGGGGCAGGAGTATATGGCTACACCTTC. It translates to CASSPEGAGVYGYTF. The chain uses TRBV7-9 and TRBJ1-2; TRBD1 agrees at 7 bases. The V gene end was trimmed by 5 bases and the J gene end by 5 bases; junction bases not matched to a gene: 11. The CDR3 has 15 amino acids. Germline CDR1 is SEHNR and CDR2 is FQNEAQ (reference sequence).

CDR3 nucleotides: TGCAGCGTTGAATGGGTCGGGGAGACCCAGTACTTC. This gives the protein CSVEWVGETQYF. The chain is built from TRBV29-1 and TRBJ2-5; no definite D call. Germline-derived CDR1 and CDR2 are SQVTM and ANQGSEA. V was trimmed by 2 bases and J by 5 bases, leaving 9 bases between them. The CDR3 extends over 12 amino acids.

The rearrangement uses TRBV27 and TRBJ2-1, with D perhaps TRBD1 (6 bases). CDR1 is MNHEY, CDR2 SMNVEV, per germline (reference sequence). CDR3 length equals 16 residues. Deletions cut 6 bases from V and 0 bases from J, with 15 bases between. The CDR3 DNA follows: TGTGCCAGCAGGTCAAGGGGGATAGACTCCTACAATGAGCAGTTCTTC. This encodes CASRSRGIDSYNEQFF.

The chain recombines TRBV10-1 with TRBJ1-2, with D possibly TRBD1 on 6 matching bases. The CDR3 contains 17 residues. V was trimmed by 2 bases and J by 6 bases, leaving 22 bases between them. Germline-derived CDR1 and CDR2 are WNHNN and SYGVQD (reference sequence). The CDR3, as DNA: TGCGCCAGCAGTGAGAAAAACAGGGTCTCGGCCGAGGATGGCTACACCTTC. Its translation: CASSEKNRVSAEDGYTF.

The J gene is TRBJ2-1, the V gene TRBV2; 8 nucleotides match TRBD2. This CDR3 is 12 amino acids long. V lost 6 bases to trimming and J lost 9 bases; unmatched junction nucleotides: 4. Germline V CDR1 and CDR2: SNHLY, FYNNEI. As DNA, the CDR3 is TGTGCCAGCAGGTTAAGCGGGAGTGAGCAGTTCTTC. It encodes CASRLSGSEQFF. Full variable domain (rest looked up from reference TRBV2 and TRBJ2-1): EPEVTQTPSHQVTQMGQEVILRCVPISNHLYFYWYRQILGQKVEFLVSFYNNEISEKSEIFDDQFSVERPDGSNFTLKIRSTKLEDSAMYFCASRLSGSEQFFGPGTRLTVL.

DNA of the CDR3: TGCGCCAGCAGCTTGGGGGGGACAGGTCCCCACGAGCAGTACTTC. It is translated as CASSLGGTGPHEQYF. V and J are TRBV5-1 and TRBJ2-7; 8 bases match TRBD1. The CDR3 consists of 15 residues. Germline V gene sequence: CDR1 SGHRS, CDR2 YFSETQ. The J segment lost 5 bases and the V segment lost 0 bases, leaving 7 bases of the junction unmatched.

DNA for the CDR3: TGTGCCAGCAGCTCTGGAGACAGGGGGCAGCACGAGCAGTACTTC. Its protein is CASSSGDRGQHEQYF. The V call is TRBV7-9, the J call TRBJ2-7, with TRBD1 matching 10 bases. The CDR3 consists of 15 residues. Germline-derived CDR1 and CDR2 are SEHNR and FQNEAQ (reference sequence). The V and J ends lost 4 bases and 5 bases, in that order; junction bases with no gene match: 8.

The gene calls are TRBV29-1 and TRBJ2-1; 10 nucleotides agree with TRBD2. Trimming cost V 3 bases and J 8 bases; bases outside gene matches: 13. This CDR3 comprises 16 residues. CDR1 and CDR2 from the germline V gene are SQVTM and ANQGSEA. The CDR3 coding sequence is TGCAGCGTTGAGGAGGCGGCTAGCGGGAGTTCCGATGAGCAGTTCTTC. This codes for CSVEEAASGSSDEQFF.

J is TRBJ1-2 and V is TRBV5-1, with D possibly TRBD1 on 6 matching bases. Trimming cost V 6 bases and J 4 bases, with 13 bases left between them. The CDR3 spans 13 residues. Germline assignment: CDR1 SGHRS and CDR2 YFSETQ. The CDR3 coding sequence is TGCGCCAGCACCAGTGAAGGGGGCTATGGCTACACCTTC. This translates into CASTSEGGYGYTF.

The chain employs TRBV2 and TRBJ2-7; D perhaps matches TRBD2 (5 bases). The CDR3 is 15 amino acids. In germline, CDR1 is SNHLY, CDR2 FYNNEI. V gave up 0 bases and J gave up 3 bases, with 12 bases separating them. The CDR3 DNA sequence: TGTGCCAGCAGTGAAGCAGGAGGACGGATCTACGAGCAGTACTTC. Amino acids: CASSEAGGRIYEQYF.

This clone was seen a few times. CDR3 region: CASNGGRLGYTF. The CDR3 nucleotides are TGTGCCAGCAACGGGGGGAGGTTGGGCTACACCTTC. The V and J genes are TRBV6-1 and TRBJ1-2; D is perhaps TRBD1 (5 bases). CDR1 is MNHNS, CDR2 SASEGT, per germline. Trimming cost V 7 bases and J 8 bases, with 14 bases left between them. The CDR3 runs 12 residues.

The rearrangement joins TRBV4-1 to TRBJ2-7, with 11 bases that match TRBD1. Germline V gene lookup returns CDR1 MGHRA and CDR2 YSYEKL. The J segment lost 3 bases and the V segment lost 5 bases, leaving 6 bases of the junction unmatched. The CDR3 is 15 residues long. The CDR3 here is CASSARDRGGYEQYF. CDR3 nucleotides: TGCGCCAGCAGCGCCCGGGACAGGGGGGGCTACGAGCAGTACTTC.

The chain links TRBV2 to TRBJ2-5; D call uncertain. Germline V gene data show CDR1 as SNHLY and CDR2 as FYNNEI. Trimming stripped 6 bases from V and 3 bases from J, with 11 bases between. The CDR3 covers 13 residues. CDR3 region: CASSMAAEETQYF. The CDR3 nucleotides read TGTGCCAGCAGCATGGCGGCGGAAGAGACCCAGTACTTC. The full variable domain, rest sourced from reference TRBV2 and TRBJ2-5, is EPEVTQTPSHQVTQMGQEVILRCVPISNHLYFYWYRQILGQKVEFLVSFYNNEISEKSEIFDDQFSVERPDGSNFTLKIRSTKLEDSAMYFCASSMAAEETQYFGPGTRLLVL.

This clone turned up a few times. The V and J genes are TRBV11-2 and TRBJ1-1; maybe TRBD1 (6 bases). V was cut by 8 bases and J by 10 bases, with 14 bases left in between. CDR3 size: 11 residues. From germline, CDR1 is SGHAT and CDR2 FQNNGV. CDR3 nucleotides: TGTGCCAGCGGGGGCAAGTTGACAGCTTTCTTT. Its translation is CASGGKLTAFF.

This clone was found a few times. The rearrangement joins TRBV5-6 to TRBJ2-7; TRBD2 matches 9 bases. Looked up from germline, CDR1 is SGHDT and CDR2 is YYEEEE. CDR3 length: 15 amino acids. The J segment lost 2 bases and the V segment lost 5 bases, leaving 8 bases of the junction unmatched. Here the CDR3 DNA reads TGTGCCAGCAGTTCCCGGGTAGCGGGAGCCTACGAGCAGTACTTC. Translating it yields CASSSRVAGAYEQYF.

The gene calls are TRBV6-5 and TRBJ2-7, with TRBD2 matching over 9 bases. Germline CDR1 is MNHEY and CDR2 is SVGAGI. J was trimmed by 6 bases and V by 0 bases; bases with no gene match: 9. The CDR3 runs 16 residues. The CDR3 DNA follows: TGTGCCAGCAGTTACTCTAGGGCTAGCGGGAAATCCGAGCAGTACTTC. Translating it yields CASSYSRASGKSEQYF.

This chain connects TRBV10-3 to TRBJ1-2, with 11 bases aligning to TRBD1. V lost 9 bases, J lost 8 bases, and 5 bases stayed unmatched. This CDR3 region has 12 residues. Germline V lookup: CDR1 ENHRY, CDR2 SYGVKD. The CDR3 DNA reads as TGTGCCATAGGACAGGGGGCAGTCGGCTACACCTTC. Protein product: CAIGQGAVGYTF.

V gene TRBV7-8 combines with J gene TRBJ1-4; 8 bases are shared with TRBD1. The CDR3 extends over 15 amino acids. The V and J ends lost 5 bases and 7 bases, in that order; junction bases with no gene match: 9. Per the germline V gene, CDR1 is SGHVS and CDR2 is FQNEAQ. The CDR3 coding sequence is TGTGCCAGCAGCCCGGCGACAGGGGCGGGTGAAAAACTGTTTTTT. The encoded protein is CASSPATGAGEKLFF.